Detailed here is one T cell receptor (beta chain). Its cognate antigen is unknown. The data derive from a study of post-analysis software for immune sequencing data. Per the germline V gene, CDR1 is MNHEY and CDR2 is SVGAGI. There are 17 residues in the CDR3. Study-wide points: A few TRBV segments appeared more often in patients than in controls, and TRBV5-6, TRBV5-1 and TRBV20-1 were among these. When the samples were clustered directly with F measure, those that had been prepared in the same batch showed strong co-clustering. Multiple sclerosis patients had significantly lower normalized Chao1 diversity than controls.

Carried by the TCR beta cDNA libraries were unique molecular identifiers. MiXCR, run by TCRdb on the PCR reads, gives a single entry per CDR3 protein. The sample lists hundreds of thousands of distinct CDR3 sequences; approximately 59% were seen once. Sequenced input: blood. This sequence was found in a girl aged 2 to 9 with multiple sclerosis. The chain combines TRBV6-5 with TRBJ2-5; 10 bases agree with TRBD2. TRBJ2-7 explains the end of the DNA better; the J call may be wrong. DNA for the CDR3: TGTGCCAGCAGTTATAGCGGTCCGGGACTAGCGATCCACGAGCAGTACTTC. Protein sequence: CASSYSGPGLAIHEQYF.